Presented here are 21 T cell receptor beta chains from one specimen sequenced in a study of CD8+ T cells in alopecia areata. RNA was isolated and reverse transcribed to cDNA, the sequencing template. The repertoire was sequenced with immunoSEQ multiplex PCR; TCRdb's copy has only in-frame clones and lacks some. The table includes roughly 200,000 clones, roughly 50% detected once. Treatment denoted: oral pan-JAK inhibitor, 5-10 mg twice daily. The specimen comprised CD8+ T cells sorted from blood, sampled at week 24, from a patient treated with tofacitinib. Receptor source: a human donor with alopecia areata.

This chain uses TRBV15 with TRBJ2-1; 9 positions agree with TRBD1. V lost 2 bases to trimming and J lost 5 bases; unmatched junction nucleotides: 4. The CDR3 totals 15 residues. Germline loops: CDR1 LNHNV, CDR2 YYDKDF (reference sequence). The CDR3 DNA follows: TGTGCCACCAGCAGACCTGGGACAGGGAACAATGAGCAGTTCTTC. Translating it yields CATSRPGTGNNEQFF.

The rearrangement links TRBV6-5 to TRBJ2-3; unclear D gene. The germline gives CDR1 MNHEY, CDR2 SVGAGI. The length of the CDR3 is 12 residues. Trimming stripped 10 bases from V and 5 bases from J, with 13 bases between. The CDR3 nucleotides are TGTGCCACAGGACGACATGGAGATACGCAGTATTTT. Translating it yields CATGRHGDTQYF.

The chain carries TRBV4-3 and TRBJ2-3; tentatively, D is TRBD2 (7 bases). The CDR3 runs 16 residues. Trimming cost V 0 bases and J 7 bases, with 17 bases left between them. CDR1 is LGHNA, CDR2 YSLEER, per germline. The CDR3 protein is CASSQDRGGRRNTQYF. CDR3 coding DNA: TGCGCCAGCAGCCAAGATAGGGGGGGGCGGAGGAATACGCAGTATTTT.

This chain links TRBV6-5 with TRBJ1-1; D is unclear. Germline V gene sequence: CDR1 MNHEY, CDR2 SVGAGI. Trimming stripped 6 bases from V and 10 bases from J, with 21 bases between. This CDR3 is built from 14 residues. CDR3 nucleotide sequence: TGTGCCAGCAGCCCCGACAATATGGAGGGTCGAGCTTTCTTT. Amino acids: CASSPDNMEGRAFF.

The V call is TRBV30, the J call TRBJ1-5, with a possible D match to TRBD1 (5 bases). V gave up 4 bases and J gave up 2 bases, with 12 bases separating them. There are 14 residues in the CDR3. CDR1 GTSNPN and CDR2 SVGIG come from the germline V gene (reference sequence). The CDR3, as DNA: TGTGCCTGGAATACGGGGGTGGGCAATCAGCCCCAGCATTTT. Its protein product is CAWNTGVGNQPQHF.

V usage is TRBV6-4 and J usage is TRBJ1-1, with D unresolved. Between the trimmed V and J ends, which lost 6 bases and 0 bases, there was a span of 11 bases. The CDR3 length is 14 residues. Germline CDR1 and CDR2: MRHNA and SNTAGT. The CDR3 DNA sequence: TGTGCCAGCAGCCCCAGCCCAATGAACACTGAAGCTTTCTTT. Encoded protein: CASSPSPMNTEAFF.

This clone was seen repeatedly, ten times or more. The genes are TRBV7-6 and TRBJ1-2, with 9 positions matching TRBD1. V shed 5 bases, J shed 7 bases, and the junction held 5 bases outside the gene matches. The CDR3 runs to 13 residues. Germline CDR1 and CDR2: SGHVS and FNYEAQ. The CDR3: CASSKTGGGGYTF. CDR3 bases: TGTGCCAGCAGCAAAACAGGGGGCGGTGGCTACACCTTC. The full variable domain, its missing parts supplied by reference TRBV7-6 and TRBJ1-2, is GAGVSQSPRYKVTKRGQDVALRCDPISGHVSLYWYRQALGQGPEFLTYFNYEAQQDKSGLPNDRFSAERPEGSISTLTIQRTEQRDSAMYRCASSKTGGGGYTFGSGTRLTVV.

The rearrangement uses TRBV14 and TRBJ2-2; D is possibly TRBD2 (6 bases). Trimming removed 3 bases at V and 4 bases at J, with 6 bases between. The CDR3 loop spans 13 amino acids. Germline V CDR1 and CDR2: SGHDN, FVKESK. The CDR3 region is CASSQGGTGELFF. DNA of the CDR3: TGTGCCAGCAGCCAGGGAGGCACCGGGGAGCTGTTTTTT.

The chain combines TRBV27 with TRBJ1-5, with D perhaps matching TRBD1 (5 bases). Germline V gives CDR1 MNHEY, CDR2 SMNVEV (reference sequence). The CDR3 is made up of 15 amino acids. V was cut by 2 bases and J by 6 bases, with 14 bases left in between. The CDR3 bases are TGTGCCAGCAGTTTAGATTCGCAGGGACGTCAGCCCCAGCATTTT. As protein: CASSLDSQGRQPQHF.

CDR3 amino acids: CASRQGQVNYEQYF. Written as DNA, the CDR3 is TGTGCCAGCAGACAGGGACAGGTCAACTACGAGCAGTACTTC. The gene calls are TRBV5-6 and TRBJ2-7; 8 positions match TRBD1. Germline V gene lookup returns CDR1 SGHDT and CDR2 YYEEEE. Germline trimming cut 5 bases from V and 3 bases from J; bases unmatched to any gene: 7. This CDR3 region has 14 residues. The whole variable domain, remainder taken from reference TRBV5-6 and TRBJ2-7, is DAGVTQSPTHLIKTRGQQVTLRCSPKSGHDTVSWYQQALGQGPQFIFQYYEEEERQRGNFPDRFSGHQFPNYSSELNVNALLLGDSALYLCASRQGQVNYEQYFGPGTRLTVT.

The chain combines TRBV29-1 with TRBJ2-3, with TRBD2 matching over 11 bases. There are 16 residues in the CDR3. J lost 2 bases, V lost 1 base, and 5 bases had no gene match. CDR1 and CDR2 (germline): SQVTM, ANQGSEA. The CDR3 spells CSVEGLAGGLTDTQYF. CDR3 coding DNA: TGCAGCGTTGAAGGGCTAGCGGGGGGCCTCACAGATACGCAGTATTTT.

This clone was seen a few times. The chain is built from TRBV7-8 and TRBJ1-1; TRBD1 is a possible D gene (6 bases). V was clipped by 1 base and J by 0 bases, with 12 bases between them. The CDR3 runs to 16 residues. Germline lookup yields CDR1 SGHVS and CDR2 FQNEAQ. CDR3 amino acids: CASSLVRTDMNTEAFF. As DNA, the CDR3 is TGTGCCAGCAGCTTAGTCAGGACAGACATGAACACTGAAGCTTTCTTT.

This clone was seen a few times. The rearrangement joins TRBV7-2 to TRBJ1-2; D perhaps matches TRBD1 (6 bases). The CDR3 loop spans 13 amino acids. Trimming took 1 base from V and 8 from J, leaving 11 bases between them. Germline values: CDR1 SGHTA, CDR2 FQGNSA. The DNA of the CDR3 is TGTGCCAGCAGCTTAGGCCCAGGGGACGGCTACACCTTC. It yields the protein CASSLGPGDGYTF.

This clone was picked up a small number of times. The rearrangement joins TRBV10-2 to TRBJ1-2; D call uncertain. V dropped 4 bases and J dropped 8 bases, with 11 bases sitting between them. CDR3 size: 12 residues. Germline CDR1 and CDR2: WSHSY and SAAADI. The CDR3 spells CASSGSGNGYTF. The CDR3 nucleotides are TGCGCCAGCAGTGGGTCCGGTAACGGCTACACCTTC.

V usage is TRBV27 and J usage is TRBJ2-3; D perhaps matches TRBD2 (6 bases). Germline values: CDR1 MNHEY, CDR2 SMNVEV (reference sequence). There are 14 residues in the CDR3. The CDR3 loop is CPTGSIDSTDTQYF. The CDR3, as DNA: TGTCCCACCGGGAGTATCGATAGCACAGATACGCAGTATTTT.

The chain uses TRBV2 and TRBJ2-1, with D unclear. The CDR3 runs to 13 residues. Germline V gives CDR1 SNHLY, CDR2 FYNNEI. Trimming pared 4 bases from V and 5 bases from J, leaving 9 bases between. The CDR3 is CASSVKTNNEQFF. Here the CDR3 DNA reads TGTGCCAGCAGTGTCAAGACAAACAATGAGCAGTTCTTC.

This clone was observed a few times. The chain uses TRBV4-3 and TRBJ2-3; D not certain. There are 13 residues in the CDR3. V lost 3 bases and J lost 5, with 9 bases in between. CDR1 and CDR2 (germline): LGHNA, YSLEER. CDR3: CASSQILEDTQYF. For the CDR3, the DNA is TGCGCCAGCAGCCAGATCCTGGAAGATACGCAGTATTTT.

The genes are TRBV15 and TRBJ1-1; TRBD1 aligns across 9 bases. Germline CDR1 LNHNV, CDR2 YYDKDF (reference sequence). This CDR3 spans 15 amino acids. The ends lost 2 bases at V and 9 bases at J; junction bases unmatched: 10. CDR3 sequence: CATSRLPGTGSKAFF. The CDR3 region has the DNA TGTGCCACCAGCAGACTCCCCGGGACAGGGAGCAAAGCTTTCTTT.

This CDR3 is CASSRSTPLHF. DNA of the CDR3: TGTGCCAGCAGTCGTTCCACACCCCTCCACTTT. The gene calls are TRBV6-5 and TRBJ1-6; D unclear. CDR1 MNHEY and CDR2 SVGAGI come from the germline V gene. V shed 5 bases and J shed 11 bases, with 7 bases lying between them. The CDR3 has 11 amino acids.

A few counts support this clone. The CDR3 protein is CASSLGMGTEAFF. CDR3 nucleotide sequence: TGTGCCAGCAGCTTAGGGATGGGCACTGAAGCTTTCTTT. This rearrangement joins TRBV7-9 to TRBJ1-1; unclear D gene. This CDR3 is built from 13 residues. From germline, CDR1 is SEHNR and CDR2 FQNEAQ (reference sequence). Trimming stripped 1 base from V and 4 bases from J, with 7 bases between.

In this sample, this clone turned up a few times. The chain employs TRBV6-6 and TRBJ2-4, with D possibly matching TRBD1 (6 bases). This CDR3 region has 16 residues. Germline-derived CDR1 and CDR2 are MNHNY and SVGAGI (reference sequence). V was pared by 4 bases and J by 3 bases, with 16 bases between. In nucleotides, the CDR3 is TGTGCCAGCAGTTCTCCATGGACAGAGGGCAAAAACATTCAGTACTTC. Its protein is CASSSPWTEGKNIQYF.